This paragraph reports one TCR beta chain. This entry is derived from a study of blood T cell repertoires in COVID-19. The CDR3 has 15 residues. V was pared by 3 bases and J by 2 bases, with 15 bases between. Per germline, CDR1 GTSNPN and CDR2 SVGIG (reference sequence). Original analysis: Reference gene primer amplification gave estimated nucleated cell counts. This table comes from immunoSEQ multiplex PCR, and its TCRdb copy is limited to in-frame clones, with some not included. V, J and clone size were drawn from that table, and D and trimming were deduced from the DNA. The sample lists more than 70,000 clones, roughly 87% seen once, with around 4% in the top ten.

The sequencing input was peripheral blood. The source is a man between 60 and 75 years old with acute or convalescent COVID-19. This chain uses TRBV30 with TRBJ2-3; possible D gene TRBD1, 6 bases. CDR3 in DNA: TGTGCCTGGAGCGCCCCTAGGGGGTTCACAGATACGCAGTATTTT. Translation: CAWSAPRGFTDTQYF.